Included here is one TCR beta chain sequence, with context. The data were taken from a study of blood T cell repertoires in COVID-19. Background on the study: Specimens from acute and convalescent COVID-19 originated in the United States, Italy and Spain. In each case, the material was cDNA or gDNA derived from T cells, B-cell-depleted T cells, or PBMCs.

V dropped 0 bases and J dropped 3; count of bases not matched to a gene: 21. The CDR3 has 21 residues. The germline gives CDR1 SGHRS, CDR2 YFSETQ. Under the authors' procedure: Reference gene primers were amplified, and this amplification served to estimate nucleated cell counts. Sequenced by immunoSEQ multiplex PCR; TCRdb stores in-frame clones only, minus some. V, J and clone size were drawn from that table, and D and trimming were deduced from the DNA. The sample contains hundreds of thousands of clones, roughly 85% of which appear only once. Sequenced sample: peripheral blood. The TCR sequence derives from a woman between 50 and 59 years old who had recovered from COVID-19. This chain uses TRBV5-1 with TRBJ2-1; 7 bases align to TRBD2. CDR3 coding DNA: TGCGCCAGCAGCTTGGTTTTTGCTAGCGGAAAGACCTTGGAGGTCTACAATGAGCAGTTCTTC. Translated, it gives CASSLVFASGKTLEVYNEQFF.